What follows are 23 T cell receptor beta chains derived from one specimen sequenced in a study of control samples from healthy donors and cancer patients. Only in-frame clones appear in the TCRdb table, and some are missing; sequencing was by immunoSEQ multiplex PCR. This sample carries under 200,000 clones, roughly 89% of them seen once, and the ten largest clones take roughly 1.6%. Sequenced material: blood. Every receptor here comes from a young woman in good health.

V gene TRBV9 combines with J gene TRBJ2-7, with 7 bases fitting TRBD2. Looked up from germline, CDR1 is SGDLS and CDR2 is YYNGEE. V was pared by 4 bases and J by 3 bases, with 4 bases of the junction left unmatched. The CDR3 is 13 amino acids. The CDR3 region has the DNA TGTGCCAGCAGCCGGGCGGGGGACTACGAGCAGTACTTC. Translating it yields CASSRAGDYEQYF.

This CDR3 is CASSLLQGAEYEQYF. The CDR3, as DNA: TGTGCCAGCAGCCTATTACAGGGGGCGGAATACGAGCAGTACTTC. The V gene is TRBV4-2, the J gene TRBJ2-7; 9 bases agree with TRBD1. This CDR3 is built from 15 residues. After removal of 4 bases from V and 4 bases from J, the junction contained 8 bases not matched to a gene. The germline V gene has CDR1 LGHNA and CDR2 YNFKEQ.

This clone was detected once. The chain recombines TRBV11-1 with TRBJ1-1; D might be TRBD1 (5 bases). Trimming took 3 bases from V and 6 from J, leaving 17 bases between them. Germline CDR1 SGHAT, CDR2 FQDESV (reference sequence). This CDR3 is built from 15 residues. CDR3 loop: CASSLGDRAGSEAFF. The CDR3 DNA follows: TGTGCCAGCAGCTTGGGTGATAGGGCAGGGTCTGAAGCTTTCTTT.

The rearrangement uses TRBV7-2 and TRBJ2-3; 10 bases fit TRBD1. The CDR3 sequence is 14 residues long. Germline assignment: CDR1 SGHTA and CDR2 FQGNSA. J was trimmed by 6 bases and V by 5 bases; bases with no gene match: 5. CDR3 region: CASSPDRGADTQYF. For the CDR3, the DNA is TGTGCCAGCAGCCCGGACAGGGGGGCCGATACGCAGTATTTT.

The rearrangement joins TRBV3-1 (or the pseudogene TRBV3-2) to TRBJ1-2; D is perhaps TRBD1 (5 bases). The CDR3 loop spans 13 amino acids. The germline V gene has CDR1 LGHDT and CDR2 YNNKEL (reference sequence). The germline V and J ends were trimmed by 3 bases and 0 bases, with 5 bases remaining between them. CDR3 DNA sequence: TGTGCCAGCAGCCACAGGGCTAACTATGGCTACACCTTC. Amino acids: CASSHRANYGYTF.

The chain is built from TRBV7-2 and TRBJ2-7, with D perhaps TRBD1 (6 bases). The CDR3 length is 15 residues. V was pared by 5 bases and J by 0 bases, with 14 bases between. Germline V gives CDR1 SGHTA, CDR2 FQGNSA. The DNA of the CDR3 is TGTGCCAGCAGCACACAGACAGGCAGCTCCTACGAGCAGTACTTC. Its translation is CASSTQTGSSYEQYF.

The genes are TRBV28 and TRBJ1-6; 7 bases align to TRBD1. The junction had 3 bases not matched to a gene; V was cut back by 2 bases and J by 8 bases. The germline CDR1 and CDR2 sequences are MDHEN and SYDVKM. This CDR3 has 14 amino acids. This chain's CDR3 is CASSLQGEYSPLHF. The CDR3 nucleotides are TGTGCCAGCAGTTTACAGGGGGAGTATTCACCCCTCCACTTT.

The chain employs TRBV3-1 (or the pseudogene TRBV3-2) and TRBJ2-7; the D is unclear. The CDR3 is 12 residues long. The ends were cut back, 3 bases at V and 7 bases at J, with 10 bases in the middle. Germline values: CDR1 LGHDT, CDR2 YNNKEL (reference sequence). Here the CDR3 reads CASSHRVGEQYF. The CDR3 nucleotides are TGTGCCAGCAGCCATCGGGTGGGGGAGCAGTACTTC.

This chain links TRBV11-2 with TRBJ1-2, with D hard to call. This CDR3 comprises 14 residues. Trimming took 5 bases from V and 0 from J, leaving 10 bases between them. CDR1 and CDR2 (germline): SGHAT, FQNNGV. The CDR3 protein is CASSPGFTNYGYTF. CDR3 sequence (DNA): TGTGCCAGCAGCCCCGGGTTTACTAACTATGGCTACACCTTC.

The chain recombines TRBV5-5 with TRBJ1-3, with D possibly matching TRBD1 (5 bases). From germline, CDR1 is SGHKS and CDR2 YYEKEE (reference sequence). With 4 bases removed from V and 2 bases from J, the gap between germline ends came to 13 bases. CDR3 length: 15 amino acids. The CDR3 sequence: CASSKTANPGNTIYF. The CDR3 DNA reads as TGTGCCAGCAGCAAGACAGCGAACCCTGGAAACACCATATATTTT.

Comment on this clone: Different DNA sequences within this sample yield the same CDR3. The V call is TRBV11-1, the J call TRBJ2-3; D remains ambiguous. V dropped 1 base and J dropped 3 bases, with 5 bases sitting between them. The germline gives CDR1 SGHAT, CDR2 FQDESV (reference sequence). The CDR3 consists of 13 residues. The CDR3 DNA reads as TGTGCCAGCAGCTTAGGGGGTACAGATACGCAGTATTTT. It yields the protein CASSLGGTDTQYF.

The chain couples TRBV28 to TRBJ2-7; D unresolved. The CDR3 runs to 13 residues. V was clipped by 2 bases and J by 2 bases, with 7 bases between them. Germline CDR1 MDHEN, CDR2 SYDVKM. This CDR3 reads CASSLDRAYEQYF. DNA of the CDR3: TGTGCCAGCAGTTTAGATCGGGCCTACGAGCAGTACTTC. The full variable domain, in which reference TRBV28 and TRBJ2-7 provide the parts outside the CDR3, is DVKVTQSSRYLVKRTGEKVFLECVQDMDHENMFWYRQDPGLGLRLIYFSYDVKMKEKGDIPEGYSVSREKKERFSLILESASTNQTSMYLCASSLDRAYEQYFGPGTRLTVT.

The genes are TRBV3-1 (or the pseudogene TRBV3-2) and TRBJ2-3; D is undetermined. Trimming pared 2 bases from V and 0 bases from J, leaving 3 bases between. The CDR3 covers 13 residues. The V gene's germline CDR1 is LGHDT and CDR2 YNNKEL (reference sequence). The CDR3 protein is CASSQPSTDTQYF. The DNA of the CDR3 is TGTGCCAGCAGCCAACCTAGCACAGATACGCAGTATTTT.

The J gene is TRBJ2-5, the V gene TRBV30; 10 bases agree with TRBD1. Germline CDR1 GTSNPN, CDR2 SVGIG (reference sequence). The CDR3 totals 15 residues. Losses at the gene ends were 4 bases for V and 7 bases for J; bases not matched to a gene: 12. The CDR3 DNA sequence: TGTGCCTGGAAACGACCCGGGACAGGGGTCGTGACCCAGTACTTC. This gives the protein CAWKRPGTGVVTQYF.

This CDR3 reads CATSRGRTPNYGYTF. Here the CDR3 DNA reads TGTGCCACCAGCAGAGGCCGAACCCCTAACTATGGCTACACCTTC. This chain links TRBV15 with TRBJ1-2; D is ambiguous. Germline loops: CDR1 LNHNV, CDR2 YYDKDF (reference sequence). This CDR3 has 15 residues. Trimming stripped 1 base from V and 0 bases from J, with 9 bases between. Together with reference TRBV15 and TRBJ1-2, the CDR3 gives the full variable domain: DAMVIQNPRYQVTQFGKPVTLSCSQTLNHNVMYWYQQKSSQAPKLLFHYYDKDFNNEADTPDNFQSRRPNTSFCFLDIRSPGLGDTAMYLCATSRGRTPNYGYTFGSGTRLTVV.

CDR3 amino acids: CAASTGSNTEAFF. DNA of the CDR3: TGTGCCGCCTCGACAGGGTCGAACACTGAAGCTTTCTTT. V usage is TRBV6-6 and J usage is TRBJ1-1; TRBD1 matches at 7 bases. CDR3 size: 13 residues. The germline V gene has CDR1 MNHNY and CDR2 SVGAGI (reference sequence). V shed 11 bases and J 1 base; nucleotides not matched to a gene: 7.

This chain links TRBV30 with TRBJ2-7; 10 bases are a match to TRBD2. The CDR3 has 13 residues. The ends lost 3 bases at V and 3 bases at J; junction bases unmatched: 2. In germline, CDR1 is GTSNPN, CDR2 SVGIG (reference sequence). CDR3 sequence reads: CAWRASGSYEQYF. The CDR3 region has the DNA TGTGCCTGGAGGGCTAGCGGGAGCTACGAGCAGTACTTC.

The chain has TRBV5-1 and TRBJ1-5; D is possibly TRBD1 (5 bases). Germline V lookup: CDR1 SGHRS, CDR2 YFSETQ. The V and J ends lost 5 bases and 6 bases respectively, with 12 bases between them. The CDR3 extends over 13 amino acids. Here the CDR3 DNA reads TGCGCCAGCAGATCACCAGGGAGTCAGCCCCAGCATTTT. Translation: CASRSPGSQPQHF.

This rearrangement joins TRBV4-1 to TRBJ1-5; TRBD1 agrees at 8 bases. This CDR3 has 15 amino acids. Germline CDR1 MGHRA, CDR2 YSYEKL. V lost 6 bases to trimming and J lost 1 base; unmatched junction nucleotides: 5. The CDR3 sequence is CASSRQGISNQPQHF. In DNA, the CDR3 is TGCGCCAGCAGTCGACAGGGGATAAGCAATCAGCCCCAGCATTTT.

The chain couples TRBV30 to TRBJ2-2, with 7 positions matching TRBD2. Germline CDR1 is GTSNPN and CDR2 is SVGIG (reference sequence). The CDR3 sequence is 13 residues long. V lost 1 base and J lost 9; bases outside the gene matches: 5. The CDR3 nucleotides read TGTGCCTGGAGTGGAGGGAGGGACCGGGAGCTGTTTTTT. Protein sequence: CAWSGGRDRELFF.

Concerning this clone itself: Other DNA sequences in this sample translate to the same CDR3. This chain connects TRBV9 to TRBJ2-1; 7 bases match TRBD2. The CDR3 consists of 15 residues. Germline-derived CDR1 and CDR2 are SGDLS and YYNGEE. Unmatched junction bases numbered 4, after V lost 0 bases and J lost 4 bases. The CDR3 region has the DNA TGTGCCAGCAGCGTAGCCGGGGGAGGGTACAATGAGCAGTTCTTC. Its translation: CASSVAGGGYNEQFF.

The rearrangement uses TRBV5-1 and TRBJ2-1; the D is unclear. Germline loops: CDR1 SGHRS, CDR2 YFSETQ. The CDR3 is 12 residues long. Trimming cost V 1 base and J 5 bases, with 4 bases left between them. The CDR3 sequence: CASSLMDNEQFF. CDR3 nucleotide sequence: TGCGCCAGCAGCTTGATGGACAATGAGCAGTTCTTC.

This clone has only a few counts. The gene calls are TRBV5-6 and TRBJ1-2, with 9 bases identical to TRBD1. Germline V gene lookup returns CDR1 SGHDT and CDR2 YYEEEE. V lost 2 bases to trimming and J lost 4 bases; unmatched junction nucleotides: 9. CDR3 size: 16 residues. CDR3 sequence reads: CASSFLDRGYGYGYTF. The CDR3 bases are TGTGCCAGCAGCTTCCTGGACAGGGGTTACGGCTATGGCTACACCTTC. Full variable domain (outside the CDR3, taken from reference TRBV5-6 and TRBJ1-2): DAGVTQSPTHLIKTRGQQVTLRCSPKSGHDTVSWYQQALGQGPQFIFQYYEEEERQRGNFPDRFSGHQFPNYSSELNVNALLLGDSALYLCASSFLDRGYGYGYTFGSGTRLTVV.